The source of this T cell receptor (beta chain) is a study of blood T cell repertoires in COVID-19. The overall study: COVID-19 samples collected from the United States, Italy and Spain covered acute and convalescent phases. T cells, B-cell-depleted T cells, or PBMCs supplied cDNA or gDNA.

The V end was cut by 3 bases, the J end by 7 bases, with 7 bases between. CDR3 length: 12 amino acids. Germline V gene sequence: CDR1 SGHVS, CDR2 FQNEAQ. Per the original data handling: Reference gene primers were amplified, and this amplification served to estimate nucleated cell counts. The protocol was immunoSEQ multiplex PCR, while the TCRdb copy is restricted to in-frame clones and leaves out a portion. The DNA gave D and trimming, while V, J and clone size come from that table. The data contain approximately 65,000 clones, roughly 80% of them singletons. The TCR originated in a woman aged 80 or older with active or convalescent COVID-19. Sequenced: peripheral blood. The J gene is TRBJ2-1, the V gene TRBV7-8; TRBD1 might be the D (5 bases). DNA of the CDR3: TGTGCCAGCAGCTTCCAGGGAAATGAGCAGTTCTTC. Its translation: CASSFQGNEQFF.